These T cell receptor beta chains were read from a single sample in a study of cytomegalovirus exposure and HLA in healthy donors. The assay was immunoSEQ multiplex PCR, and TCRdb's table has in-frame clones only and misses some. The sample has about 120,000 clones; approximately 91% are singletons. The specimen was PBMCs. Receptor source: a man in his late teens or twenties in good health and CMV-seropositive. CDR3s include the opening cysteine and the closing phenylalanine or tryptophan. The D gene is left open where the match is weak. A row's size may be missing; if present it is once, few, many or a size class.

TRBJ1-4	TRBV7-6	-	TRBD1	TGTGCCAGCAGCTCGGACAGGGGAGGGGAAACTAATGAAAAACTGTTTTTT	CASSSDRGGETNEKLFF
TRBJ1-2	TRBV7-9	-	-	TGTGCCAGCAGCTTTGAGAACTATGGCTACACCTTC	CASSFENYGYTF
TRBJ2-6	TRBV11-2	-	-	TGTGCCAGCAGACAGGTATTCGCGTCTGGGGCCAACGTCCTGACTTTC	CASRQVFASGANVLTF
TRBJ2-5	TRBV6-1	-	TRBD2	TGTGCCAGCACCTTGGCCGGGACTAGCTTGGAGACCCAGTACTTC	CASTLAGTSLETQYF
TRBJ2-7	TRBV6-1	-	-	TGTGCCAGCAGTTTGGGCAGAGCCTCCTACGAGCAGTACTTC	CASSLGRASYEQYF
TRBJ2-7	TRBV6-5	-	TRBD1	TGTGCCAGCAGGCCTCTGGACAGGGGGCTCGGGGAGCAGTACTTC	CASRPLDRGLGEQYF
TRBJ2-7	TRBV11-3	once	TRBD1	TGTGCCAGCAGTAAGGGACAGTCCTACGAGCAGTACTTC	CASSKGQSYEQYF
TRBJ2-7	TRBV5-8	-	TRBD1	TGTGCCAGCAGCTCCCCCTGGGGACAGGGCTCCTACGAGCAGTACTTC	CASSSPWGQGSYEQYF
TRBJ1-5	TRBV29-1	-	-	TGCAGCGCTGGGGGAGGTTTCAATCAGCCCCAGCATTTT	CSAGGGFNQPQHF
TRBJ2-5	TRBV7-8	-	-	TGTGCCAGCAGCTTAGGGAGGTGGCGAGCCCAGTACTTC	CASSLGRWRAQYF
TRBJ1-2	TRBV7-9	-	TRBD1	TGTGCCAGCAGCTCCGAGACAGGGTCAAACTATGGCTACACCTTC	CASSSETGSNYGYTF
TRBJ1-2	TRBV5-4	-	-	TGTGCCAGCACCTCGGCTTCAGGGCAGGACTATGGCTACACCTTC	CASTSASGQDYGYTF
TRBJ2-3	TRBV4-1	once	TRBD1	TGCGCCAGCAGCCAGGGGACAGGGAGGGGGCCAGATACGCAGTATTTT	CASSQGTGRGPDTQYF
TRBJ2-7	TRBV5-1	-	TRBD1	TGCGCCAGTCAGATCGGGACAGGAACCTACGAGCAGTACTTC	CASQIGTGTYEQYF
TRBJ1-6	TRBV9	-	-	TGTGCCAGCAGCGTAGGAGGACAGTTCAATTCACCCCTCCACTTT	CASSVGGQFNSPLHF
TRBJ1-5	TRBV7-2	once	-	TGTGCCAGCAGCTGGGCCAGGGATGGTCAGCCCCAGCATTTT	CASSWARDGQPQHF
TRBJ1-2	TRBV5-5	-	-	TGTGCCAGCAGCTCGGGGGGAAACTATGGCTACACCTTC	CASSSGGNYGYTF
TRBJ2-3	TRBV6-5	-	TRBD2	TGTGCCAGCAGCCCCCGCGGGGGGGGCACAGATACGCAGTATTTT	CASSPRGGGTDTQYF
TRBJ1-1	TRBV29-1	-	-	TGCAGCGTTGATACCGGGACTGAAGCTTTCTTT	CSVDTGTEAFF
TRBJ2-7	TRBV11-2	-	-	TGTGCCAGCAGCTCAATTCGGGGGACTGGGTTCTACGAGCAGTACTTC	CASSSIRGTGFYEQYF
TRBJ1-1	TRBV7-2	-	-	TGTGCCAGCAGCTTACAATGGAACACTGAAGCTTTCTTT	CASSLQWNTEAFF
TRBJ2-7	TRBV27	-	TRBD2	TGTGCCAGCAGTCCCTCCCGGGGGGACGGCCTTTCCTACGAGCAGTACTTC	CASSPSRGDGLSYEQYF
TRBJ1-1	TRBV5-4	-	TRBD1	TGTGCCAGCAGCTTGGACAGGGGAGGAACCACTGAAGCTTTCTTT	CASSLDRGGTTEAFF
TRBJ2-2	TRBV6-1	-	TRBD2	TGTGCCAGCAGTGGTTCTTTAGCGGGGGGTAGTGATATCGGGGAGCTGTTTTTT	CASSGSLAGGSDIGELFF
TRBJ1-5	TRBV6-1	-	TRBD1	TGTGCCAGCAGTGAACGTAAGGGGGCTCGCCATCAGCCCCAGCATTTT	CASSERKGARHQPQHF
TRBJ2-5	TRBV6-4	-	-	TGTGCCAGCAGACTTGGGGGGGGGCTAGAGACCCAGTACTTC	CASRLGGGLETQYF
TRBJ1-2	TRBV7-2	few	TRBD1	TGTGCCAGCAGCCCTCCGGGACAGACCCCCACCTTC	CASSPPGQTPTF
TRBJ2-7	TRBV6-1	-	-	TGTGCCAGCAGACCCGGGATAACCTACGAGCAGTACTTC	CASRPGITYEQYF
TRBJ2-3	TRBV27	-	-	TGTGCCAGCAGGGGGGGTAATTTAGGTACGCAGTATTTT	CASRGGNLGTQYF
TRBJ1-5	TRBV7-2	-	-	TGTGCCAGCAGCTCCCAATCAGGGGCGGTGAATCAGCCCCAGCATTTT	CASSSQSGAVNQPQHF
TRBJ1-1	TRBV5-6	-	-	TGTGCCAGCAGCTTGGACCCGGGGAACACTGAAGCTTTCTTT	CASSLDPGNTEAFF
TRBJ2-7	TRBV10-2	once	-	TGCGCCAGCAGTGAAATAGACACCAAGGTTGGAGGGCAGTACTTC	CASSEIDTKVGGQYF
TRBJ1-4	TRBV5-6	-	TRBD1	TGTGCCAGCAGCTTGCGAGGACAGGGGAATGAAAAACTGTTTTTT	CASSLRGQGNEKLFF
TRBJ2-7	TRBV4-3	few	-	TGCGCCAGCAGCCAAGGTCCCCAGGGTGGAATTTTTGCGGAGCAGTACTTC	CASSQGPQGGIFAEQYF
TRBJ2-7	TRBV7-2	-	-	TGTGCCAGCAGGCCCCCAGGTAGCGCAACCTACGAGCAGTACTTC	CASRPPGSATYEQYF
TRBJ1-2	TRBV5-1	-	-	TGCGCCAGCAGCTCCGTAGGAGCTAACTATGGCTACACCTTC	CASSSVGANYGYTF
TRBJ1-4	TRBV5-1	-	-	TGCGCCAGCAGCCCACTCACAGGGCCGGACAATGAAAAACTGTTTTTT	CASSPLTGPDNEKLFF
TRBJ2-1	TRBV5-4	-	-	TGTGCCAGCAGCAAGGACAGCAATGAGCAGTTCTTC	CASSKDSNEQFF
TRBJ2-7	TRBV4-2	-	TRBD2	TGTGCCAGCAGCCAACTGGGGGGGAGCTCCTACGAGCAGTACTTC	CASSQLGGSSYEQYF
TRBJ1-1	TRBV4-1	few	-	TGCGCCAGCAGCCAAGTGATCCGGAGGGACACTGAAGCTTTCTTT	CASSQVIRRDTEAFF
TRBJ1-4	TRBV15	once	TRBD1	TGTGCCACCAGCGGAGACAGGGAAGGACCTCTGTTTTTT	CATSGDREGPLFF